The clone carrying this T cell receptor beta chain was observed at least ten times. Its antigen is undetermined. The data are from a study of CD8 T cells in ankylosing spondylitis. Study findings and constraints: The disease-linked clones had a CD8+ phenotype and low blood frequencies.

V lost 4 bases to trimming and J lost 1 base; unmatched junction nucleotides: 7. This CDR3 spans 16 amino acids. Germline CDR1 and CDR2: SGHTA and FQGTGA. MiXCR was run by TCRdb on the 5' RACE reads, yielding one entry per CDR3 protein. Among 100,000 to 150,000 distinct CDR3 sequences listed, 6.5% to 9% were seen once. The receptor was isolated from a male donor with ankylosing spondylitis or in good health (not recorded which). The chain recombines TRBV7-3 with TRBJ2-3, with 8 bases that match TRBD2. Material for sequencing was blood, either unsorted or a sorted T cell fraction (not recorded which). CDR3 bases: TGTGCCAGCAGCTCGGGACTAGGGTTTCGCACAGATACGCAGTATTTT. This codes for CASSSGLGFRTDTQYF.